The clone carrying this T cell receptor (beta chain) was observed a handful of times. Its matching antigen is unknown. The data belong to a study of PD-1 blockade in classical Hodgkin lymphoma. Study-level findings and limits: Complete responders started with a diversity level that resembled newly diagnosed patients at baseline. Sources of repertoire differences remain undefined, possibly disease activity or prior therapy.

This CDR3 spans 17 amino acids. Losses at the gene ends were 10 bases for V and 0 bases for J; bases not matched to a gene: 13. CDR1 and CDR2 (germline): LNHDA, SQIVND (reference sequence). Clones were read by immunoSEQ multiplex PCR, and TCRdb kept only the in-frame ones, dropping some. The top ten hold around 6% of the sample, which has about 20,000 clones, around 84% seen once. Patients all relapsed after autologous stem cell transplantation, and there was variation in brentuximab vedotin exposure. Complete response, partial response or progressive disease were the best responses. Sequencing used peripheral blood mononuclear cells (PBMCs), obtained at baseline. The TCR was taken from a human donor with classical Hodgkin lymphoma. This chain uses TRBV19 with TRBJ1-5; 9 bases are a match to TRBD1. In DNA, the CDR3 is TGTGCCACAAGAACCGGGACAGGGAGTTATAGCAATCAGCCCCAGCATTTT. Its protein is CATRTGTGSYSNQPQHF.